This T cell receptor (beta chain) is from a study of T cells in Graves' hyperthyroidism and ophthalmopathy. Findings and caveats of the study: Researchers found most expanded thyroid clonotypes above 0.001 in blood as well. Ophthalmopathy was predicted by the model a median of roughly 6 months ahead of onset.

Amplification targeted TCR beta CDR3 regions from RNA transcripts. The TCR CDR3 was amplified in a first-round RT-PCR using the HTBI primer set. TCRdb processed the multiplex PCR reads anew with MiXCR; each CDR3 protein has one entry. The table includes roughly 500,000 distinct CDR3 sequences, about 45% detected once. V gave up 1 base and J gave up 8 bases, with 9 bases separating them. Germline lookup yields CDR1 SGHRS and CDR2 YFSETQ. The CDR3 loop spans 13 amino acids. This clonotype appeared a few times. Its antigen is still unknown. Lactation, pregnancy, other autoimmune disease or uncontrolled infection led to exclusion of patients. Diagnoses used clinical symptoms, serum thyroxine and TRAb, thyroid ultrasound and orbital computed tomography.

The sequencing input was peripheral blood or thyroid tissue (not recorded which). The sequence derives from an adult woman with Graves' disease, either hyperthyroidism or ophthalmopathy (not recorded which). V usage is TRBV5-1 and J usage is TRBJ1-4, with D possibly TRBD1 on 5 matching bases. CDR3: CASSLSYREKLFF. CDR3 sequence (DNA): TGCGCCAGCAGCTTGTCTTACAGGGAAAAACTGTTTTTT.